Following are 31 T cell receptor beta chains from one sample sequenced in a study of CD8+ T cells in alopecia areata. cDNA prepared by RNA extraction and subsequent reverse transcription served as the template for sequencing. Data came from immunoSEQ multiplex PCR; TCRdb stores just in-frame clones and leaves some out. The table has 100,000 to 150,000 clones, more than 40% seen once; the top ten hold around 20%. This material consisted of CD8+ T cells sorted from blood, taken at week 0. All receptors come from a human donor with alopecia areata.

Only a few counts were recorded for this clone. The chain recombines TRBV9 with TRBJ2-1; 16 bases match TRBD2. This CDR3 region has 16 residues. J was trimmed by 7 bases and V by 8 bases; bases with no gene match: 9. Per the germline V gene, CDR1 is SGDLS and CDR2 is YYNGEE. This chain's CDR3 is CASNLGLAGGRNEQFF. The CDR3 DNA sequence: TGTGCCAGTAACTTGGGACTAGCGGGGGGGAGGAATGAGCAGTTCTTC.

In this sample, this clone turned up a few times. The chain links TRBV29-1 to TRBJ2-1; possibly TRBD1 or TRBD2 for D (6 bases each). Deletions cut 7 bases from V and 6 bases from J, with 10 bases between. Germline-derived CDR1 and CDR2 are SQVTM and ANQGSEA. The CDR3 extends over 11 amino acids. CDR3 residues: CSAEGGNEQFF. The DNA for the CDR3 is TGCAGCGCCGAGGGGGGCAATGAGCAGTTCTTC.

V is TRBV10-2 and J is TRBJ2-7, with D uncertain. The CDR3 length is 10 residues. Germline-derived CDR1 and CDR2 are WSHSY and SAAADI. Trimming shortened V by 7 bases and J by 3 bases, and 4 bases separated the two germline ends. The CDR3 coding sequence is TGCGCCAGCAAAGACTACGAGCAGTACTTC. It translates to CASKDYEQYF.

The table lists this clone with a few counts. V is TRBV5-1 and J is TRBJ1-1, with 9 positions matching TRBD1. The CDR3 extends over 14 amino acids. Per germline, CDR1 SGHRS and CDR2 YFSETQ. V was clipped by 6 bases and J by 8 bases; unmatched bases: 11. This CDR3 is CASKNLRDREEAFF. The DNA of the CDR3 is TGCGCCAGCAAAAACCTCCGGGACAGGGAGGAAGCTTTCTTT. Together with reference TRBV5-1 and TRBJ1-1, the CDR3 gives the full variable domain: KAGVTQTPRYLIKTRGQQVTLSCSPISGHRSVSWYQQTPGQGLQFLFEYFSETQRNKGNFPGRFSGRQFSNSRSEMNVSTLELGDSALYLCASKNLRDREEAFFGQGTRLTVV.

A few counts support this clone. This rearrangement joins TRBV7-9 to TRBJ1-1; unclear D gene. CDR3 length: 13 residues. Germline CDR1 reads SEHNR; CDR2 reads FQNEAQ (reference sequence). The germline V and J ends were trimmed by 7 bases and 1 base, with 10 bases remaining between them. The CDR3 coding sequence is TGTGCCAGCAAGGAGACCTGGAACACTGAAGCTTTCTTT. It encodes CASKETWNTEAFF.

The chain employs TRBV27 and TRBJ1-5; the D gene is possibly TRBD1 (5 bases). The length of the CDR3 is 16 residues. Trimming took 3 bases from V and 1 from J, leaving 13 bases between them. Germline V gene sequence: CDR1 MNHEY, CDR2 SMNVEV (reference sequence). For the CDR3, the DNA is TGTGCCAGCAGTTTCCCTTGGAGGGACAGCAATCAGCCCCAGCATTTT. Its translation: CASSFPWRDSNQPQHF.

This chain joins TRBV4-1 and TRBJ2-7; D uncertain. Trimming shortened V by 1 base and J by 4 bases, and 11 bases separated the two germline ends. The CDR3 loop spans 14 amino acids. From germline, CDR1 is MGHRA and CDR2 YSYEKL. The CDR3 sequence is CASSQGVSLYEQYF. DNA for the CDR3: TGCGCCAGCAGCCAAGGGGTTTCGCTGTACGAGCAGTACTTC.

This clone occurred a few times. V and J are TRBV27 and TRBJ2-1; a possible D gene is TRBD2 (7 bases). Germline CDR1 is MNHEY and CDR2 is SMNVEV (reference sequence). This CDR3 comprises 15 residues. Trimming took 5 bases from V and 4 from J, leaving 15 bases between them. CDR3 sequence (DNA): TGTGCCAGCAGTCCCGGGGAGGGGGGGTACAATGAGCAGTTCTTC. Translation: CASSPGEGGYNEQFF.

The chain recombines TRBV29-1 with TRBJ2-1; D is perhaps TRBD1 (7 bases). The CDR3 contains 14 residues. V was trimmed by 3 bases and J by 4 bases, leaving 13 bases between them. The germline gives CDR1 SQVTM, CDR2 ANQGSEA. CDR3 protein: CSVDGGTAYNEQFF. CDR3 in DNA: TGCAGCGTTGATGGAGGGACAGCTTACAATGAGCAGTTCTTC.

In regard to this clone: This likely came from a read error, as a far larger clone is one base away. The chain combines TRBV7-8 with TRBJ2-1; TRBD1 matches at 7 bases. Germline CDR1 SGHVS, CDR2 FQNEAQ. The junction had 7 bases not matched to a gene; V was cut back by 4 bases and J by 10 bases. This CDR3 has 13 residues. The CDR3 is CASSSGQAYEQFF. The DNA of the CDR3 is TGTGCCAGCAGCTCAGGACAGGCCTACGAGCAGTTCTTC.

This clone was detected only a few times. V usage is TRBV14 and J usage is TRBJ2-7; D is undetermined. The CDR3 contains 12 residues. Germline lookup yields CDR1 SGHDN and CDR2 FVKESK. With 3 bases removed from V and 1 base from J, the gap between germline ends came to 4 bases. CDR3 sequence reads: CASSQWSYEQYF. The DNA for the CDR3 is TGTGCCAGCAGCCAGTGGTCCTACGAGCAGTACTTC.

The chain joins TRBV6-5 to TRBJ2-7; the match to TRBD2 covers 7 bases. The CDR3 sequence is 16 residues long. V shed 2 bases, J shed 4 bases, and the junction held 11 bases outside the gene matches. Germline loops: CDR1 MNHEY, CDR2 SVGAGI. The CDR3 bases are TGTGCCAGCAGTTACGAGGGGAGCGGGGTTGGGTACGAGCAGTACTTC. Amino acid sequence: CASSYEGSGVGYEQYF.

The chain links TRBV9 to TRBJ2-4; no definite D call. This CDR3 contains 15 residues. V was pared by 4 bases and J by 8 bases, with 19 bases between. Germline CDR1 SGDLS, CDR2 YYNGEE. Here the CDR3 DNA reads TGTGCCAGCAGCTCCGTCATGGACGTGGGTCACATTCAGTACTTC. This codes for CASSSVMDVGHIQYF.

V gene TRBV29-1 combines with J gene TRBJ2-6, with D possibly matching TRBD2 (6 bases). The CDR3 has 15 residues. CDR1 is SQVTM, CDR2 ANQGSEA, per germline. V was clipped by 0 bases and J by 6 bases, with 12 bases between them. CDR3 in amino acids: CSVEDRQGLANVLTF. The CDR3 DNA follows: TGCAGCGTTGAAGATAGGCAGGGACTGGCCAACGTCCTGACTTTC.

The gene calls are TRBV19 and TRBJ2-1, with 7 bases fitting TRBD1. The V gene's germline CDR1 is LNHDA and CDR2 SQIVND (reference sequence). V was clipped by 0 bases and J by 0 bases; unmatched bases: 5. The CDR3 is 17 residues long. CDR3 amino acids: CASSIDWTGSSYNEQFF. For the CDR3, the DNA is TGTGCCAGTAGTATAGATTGGACAGGCAGCTCCTACAATGAGCAGTTCTTC.

This clone was recorded a few times. The chain combines TRBV19 with TRBJ2-7, with 11 positions matching TRBD2. The CDR3 covers 15 residues. Losses at the gene ends were 6 bases for V and 2 bases for J; bases not matched to a gene: 6. The germline CDR1 and CDR2 sequences are LNHDA and SQIVND (reference sequence). The CDR3 DNA reads as TGTGCCAGTAGCCCACTAGCGGGGGCTACCTACGAGCAGTACTTC. It specifies CASSPLAGATYEQYF.

This clone came up a few times. The chain has TRBV11-2 and TRBJ1-2; possible D gene TRBD1, 6 bases. CDR1 and CDR2 (germline): SGHAT, FQNNGV. V gave up 4 bases and J gave up 0 bases, with 12 bases separating them. This CDR3 has 15 residues. The CDR3 region is CASSYGTSSNYGYTF. The CDR3 DNA reads TGTGCCAGCAGCTATGGGACAAGCTCTAACTATGGCTACACCTTC.

This chain joins TRBV9 and TRBJ2-7; no definite D call. The CDR3 is made up of 13 amino acids. Germline V gives CDR1 SGDLS, CDR2 YYNGEE. V dropped 0 bases and J dropped 4 bases, with 8 bases sitting between them. The CDR3 spells CASSVGDGYEQYF. CDR3 in DNA: TGTGCCAGCAGCGTAGGAGACGGGTACGAGCAGTACTTC. The entire variable domain, with the rest obtained from reference TRBV9 and TRBJ2-7, is as follows: DSGVTQTPKHLITATGQRVTLRCSPRSGDLSVYWYQQSLDQGLQFLIQYYNGEERAKGNILERFSAQQFPDLHSELNLSSLELGDSALYFCASSVGDGYEQYFGPGTRLTVT.

The chain has TRBV10-3 and TRBJ2-7, with 9 bases that match TRBD1. CDR3 size: 17 residues. Trimming at V came to 0 bases and at J to 7 bases, leaving 13 bases not matched to a gene. Germline lookup yields CDR1 ENHRY and CDR2 SYGVKD. The chain's CDR3 is CAISESPDRGTTREQYF. The CDR3 DNA follows: TGTGCCATCAGTGAGTCCCCGGACAGGGGAACTACTAGGGAGCAGTACTTC.

As regards this clone: The sample has other DNA sequences that encode this CDR3 too. The chain links TRBV13 to TRBJ2-3; D ambiguous. The CDR3 contains 12 residues. Between the trimmed V and J ends, which lost 5 bases and 2 bases, there was a span of 5 bases. Germline V gene data show CDR1 as PRHDT and CDR2 as FYEKMQ (reference sequence). For the CDR3, the DNA is TGTGCCAGCAGCCTTTCCACAGATACGCAGTATTTT. Its protein is CASSLSTDTQYF.

As to this clone: Other DNA variants within this sample encode the same CDR3. The chain has TRBV29-1 and TRBJ2-7, with D possibly being TRBD2 (7 bases). The CDR3 runs to 14 residues. Trimming left V 3 bases short and J 0 bases short, with 12 bases between. The V gene's germline CDR1 is SQVTM and CDR2 ANQGSEA. CDR3 bases: TGCAGCGTTGAGGGGGGGCAGAGCTCCTACGAGCAGTACTTC. Translating gives CSVEGGQSSYEQYF.

The chain joins TRBV2 to TRBJ2-7; 7 nucleotides line up with TRBD1. Germline CDR1 SNHLY, CDR2 FYNNEI. The CDR3 loop spans 14 amino acids. J was trimmed by 3 bases and V by 4 bases; bases with no gene match: 6. CDR3 sequence (DNA): TGTGCCAGCAGTGCCCCGGGACAGAGCTACGAGCAGTACTTC. Translated: CASSAPGQSYEQYF.

The chain combines TRBV27 with TRBJ1-2; possible D gene TRBD1, 6 bases. The V gene's germline CDR1 is MNHEY and CDR2 SMNVEV (reference sequence). V dropped 5 bases and J dropped 8 bases, with 15 bases sitting between them. The CDR3 spans 13 residues. CDR3: CASSPERTAGYTF. The CDR3 DNA reads TGTGCCAGCAGTCCAGAGAGGACAGCCGGCTACACCTTC.

V usage is TRBV4-2 and J usage is TRBJ1-5; TRBD1 matches 7 bases. Germline-derived CDR1 and CDR2 are LGHNA and YNFKEQ. This CDR3 has 15 residues. Germline trimming cut 1 base from V and 7 bases from J; bases unmatched to any gene: 7. CDR3 loop: CASSQVIGGGQPQHF. The DNA for the CDR3 is TGTGCCAGCAGCCAAGTTATAGGGGGCGGACAGCCCCAGCATTTT.

The sample holds one count of this clone. V is TRBV27 and J is TRBJ1-6; TRBD1 agrees at 7 bases. Germline V gene data show CDR1 as MNHEY and CDR2 as SMNVEV (reference sequence). V shed 5 bases and J 11 bases; nucleotides not matched to a gene: 9. The length of the CDR3 is 14 residues. The CDR3 protein is CASSLTGAGAPLHF. CDR3 coding DNA: TGTGCCAGCAGTCTTACAGGGGCTGGCGCACCCCTCCACTTT.

The rearrangement joins TRBV4-3 to TRBJ1-5; tentatively, D is TRBD1 (5 bases). Germline loops: CDR1 LGHNA, CDR2 YSLEER. The CDR3 consists of 16 residues. Trimming took 0 bases from V and 4 from J, leaving 13 bases between them. The CDR3 is CASSQDWGRENQPQHF. The CDR3 bases are TGCGCCAGCAGCCAAGATTGGGGCAGGGAAAATCAGCCCCAGCATTTT.

The chain combines TRBV10-2 with TRBJ2-5, with D possibly TRBD1 on 6 matching bases. V lost 5 bases and J 1 base, leaving 11 bases between the germline ends. This CDR3 has 14 residues. CDR1 and CDR2 from the germline V gene are WSHSY and SAAADI. CDR3 sequence reads: CASSPTGPQETQYF. The CDR3 DNA follows: TGCGCCAGCAGTCCGACAGGACCCCAAGAGACCCAGTACTTC.

This clone was seen repeatedly, ten times or more. V usage is TRBV13 and J usage is TRBJ2-1; D is possibly TRBD2 (5 bases). Germline loops: CDR1 PRHDT, CDR2 FYEKMQ (reference sequence). The CDR3 runs to 14 residues. Trimming took 5 bases from V and 8 from J, leaving 16 bases between them. The CDR3: CASSPPNSGDEQFF. The CDR3 coding sequence is TGTGCCAGCAGCCCCCCGAACAGCGGTGATGAGCAGTTCTTC.

This clone was counted only a few times. The genes are TRBV4-1 and TRBJ2-6, with TRBD1 identical over 8 bases. CDR3 length: 14 amino acids. V shed 4 bases, J shed 8 bases, and the junction held 4 bases outside the gene matches. Germline V lookup: CDR1 MGHRA, CDR2 YSYEKL. The CDR3 DNA sequence: TGCGCCAGCAGCCCCAGGGGGCCAACCAACGTCCTGACTTTC. Translating gives CASSPRGPTNVLTF.

The table lists this clone with a few counts. The chain combines TRBV29-1 with TRBJ2-1, with TRBD2 matching over 8 bases. Trimming removed 6 bases from V and 3 bases from J; junction bases left unmatched: 7. CDR3 length: 14 amino acids. The germline V gene has CDR1 SQVTM and CDR2 ANQGSEA. The CDR3, as DNA: TGCAGCGTAATGGGCGGGGGGATCTACAATGAGCAGTTCTTC. Translation gives CSVMGGGIYNEQFF.

There are a few counts of this clone. V and J are TRBV5-1 and TRBJ2-7; 14 bases map to TRBD2. The CDR3 consists of 16 residues. Germline V CDR1 and CDR2: SGHRS, YFSETQ. V trimming: 2 bases; J trimming: 6 bases; junction bases outside the gene matches: 7. The CDR3 sequence: CASSLWTSGGSGEQYF. The CDR3, as DNA: TGCGCCAGCAGCTTATGGACTAGCGGGGGGTCTGGCGAGCAGTACTTC.